Listed below are T cell receptor beta chains from one sample, sequenced in a study of blood T cell repertoires in COVID-19. Clones were read by immunoSEQ multiplex PCR, and TCRdb kept only the in-frame ones, dropping some. In the table there are about 61,000 clones, roughly 86% of which are singletons. Source material: peripheral blood. The source of these receptors is a human donor in a cohort sampled during active COVID-19. Each CDR3 is given with its conserved first and last residue. The order of the fields is J gene, V gene, CDR3 length, D gene, clone size, CDR3 DNA, CDR3 protein. The D gene is left open where the match is weak. Size tells how often a clone was seen (once, few, many) or the class of an expanded clone, and some rows leave it out.

TRBJ2-7,TRBV2,11,NA,NA,TGTGCCAGCAGTGAGGCTTACGAGCAGTACTTC,CASSEAYEQYF
TRBJ2-3,TRBV5-4,15,TRBD2,once,TGTGCCAGCAGCTTGAAGACTAGCTCCACAGATACGCAGTATTTT,CASSLKTSSTDTQYF
TRBJ1-1,TRBV29-1,13,NA,NA,TGCAGCGTGGAGCCCCCAGCCACCGCTGAAGCTTTCTTT,CSVEPPATAEAFF
TRBJ2-7,TRBV18,15,NA,NA,TGTGCCAGCTCACCACCGTTCGGGAGTTCCTACGAGCAGTACTTC,CASSPPFGSSYEQYF
TRBJ2-7,TRBV7-6,15,NA,NA,TGTGCCAGCAGCTTAGACACGTTTCCTTCTAGAGAGCAGTACTTC,CASSLDTFPSREQYF
TRBJ1-5,TRBV6-5,15,TRBD1,NA,TGTGCCAGCAGTAACCGGGACAGTAGCAATCAGCCCCAGCATTTT,CASSNRDSSNQPQHF
TRBJ2-2,TRBV6-5,14,NA,NA,TGTGCCACCCGATGGACAGAGAACACCGGGGAGCTGTTTTTT,CATRWTENTGELFF
TRBJ2-7,TRBV5-6,14,NA,NA,TGTGCCAGCAGCTTGGCTGCGGGACCTCGGGAGCAGTACTTC,CASSLAAGPREQYF
TRBJ1-2,TRBV19,15,TRBD1,NA,TGTGCCAGTAGTCCGGGACAGGGGGCTTTCTATGGCTACACCTTC,CASSPGQGAFYGYTF
TRBJ1-5,TRBV18,14,NA,NA,TGTGCCAGCTCACGGGGTCAGGGGAATCAGCCCCAGCATTTT,CASSRGQGNQPQHF
TRBJ2-1,TRBV28,15,TRBD2,NA,TGTGCCAGCGGGAAGCGGGACCTAACTTACAATGAGCAGTTCTTC,CASGKRDLTYNEQFF
TRBJ1-5,TRBV6-6,14,NA,NA,TGTGCCAGCAGCCACGCGGGGAAAGGACAGCCCCAGCATTTT,CASSHAGKGQPQHF
TRBJ1-5,TRBV4-1,16,NA,NA,TGCGCCAGCAGCCAAGTGGAGCCCCGGGGCAATCAGCCCCAGCATTTT,CASSQVEPRGNQPQHF
TRBJ2-5,TRBV19,15,NA,NA,TGTGCCAGTAGTATGATAACAGCAGGAAGGGAGACCCAGTACTTC,CASSMITAGRETQYF
TRBJ2-3,TRBV30,12,NA,NA,TGTGCCTGGAGCCGAGGGACAGATACGCAGTATTTT,CAWSRGTDTQYF
TRBJ1-5,TRBV19,16,TRBD1,NA,TGTGCCAGTAGTACGCGACAGGGGGCGTCGTATCAGCCCCAGCATTTT,CASSTRQGASYQPQHF
TRBJ1-3,TRBV7-8,14,TRBD1,NA,TGTGCCAGCAGCTTAGGGGACAGGGGAAACACCATATATTTT,CASSLGDRGNTIYF
TRBJ2-1,TRBV7-2,14,TRBD2,NA,TGTGCCAGCCGACTAGCGGGATCCTACAATGAGCAGTTCTTC,CASRLAGSYNEQFF
TRBJ2-3,TRBV27,15,NA,once,TGTGCCAGCAGTTTGGCGGGAATCTACACAGATACGCAGTATTTT,CASSLAGIYTDTQYF
TRBJ2-7,TRBV28,15,TRBD2,NA,TGTGCCAGCAGGAGGTCGGGTAGCGGGGCCTACGAGCAGTACTTC,CASRRSGSGAYEQYF
TRBJ2-1,TRBV5-6,14,NA,NA,TGTGCCAGCAGCCGTCGGGGATCACACAATGAGCAGTTCTTC,CASSRRGSHNEQFF
TRBJ2-7,TRBV9,14,NA,NA,TGTGCCAGCAGCGTAAGGGAGGACACCTACGAGCAGTACTTC,CASSVREDTYEQYF
TRBJ2-3,TRBV11-2,17,TRBD2,few,TGTGCCAGCAGAGGTGCGGGAGGGCCCGCTCACACAGATACGCAGTATTTT,CASRGAGGPAHTDTQYF
TRBJ2-5,TRBV7-9,11,NA,NA,TGTGCCAGCAGCCCCTCCGGGACCCAGTACTTC,CASSPSGTQYF
TRBJ1-6,TRBV24-1,17,NA,NA,TGTGCCACCAGTGATACAGACACGAGCTCCTATAATTCACCCCTCCACTTT,CATSDTDTSSYNSPLHF
TRBJ2-7,TRBV27,17,NA,NA,TGTGCCAGCAGTGCCCTGATCAGGCGGGAATTTACCTACGAGCAGTACTTC,CASSALIRREFTYEQYF
TRBJ2-7,TRBV24-1,15,TRBD1,NA,TGTGCCACCAGTGATTCCCGGACAGGGGCCTACGAGCAGTACTTC,CATSDSRTGAYEQYF
TRBJ2-3,TRBV29-1,13,NA,NA,TGCAGCGTCATTGCCAGGGTCCCAGATACGCAGTATTTT,CSVIARVPDTQYF
TRBJ1-6,TRBV9,13,NA,NA,TGTGCCAGCAGCGTTTCAGGTGGTTCACCCCTCCACTTT,CASSVSGGSPLHF
TRBJ2-3,TRBV28,15,NA,NA,TGTGCCAGCAGTGCCCTTGGCGGACTCACAGATACGCAGTATTTT,CASSALGGLTDTQYF
TRBJ1-5,TRBV19,17,TRBD1,NA,TGTGCCAGTAGTATAATCCAGGGGGTCTATAGCAATCAGCCCCAGCATTTT,CASSIIQGVYSNQPQHF
TRBJ1-1,TRBV27,15,NA,NA,TGTGCCAGCACTCTTACTGGGCTTCTGAACACTGAAGCTTTCTTT,CASTLTGLLNTEAFF
TRBJ2-6,TRBV5-6,15,NA,NA,TGTGCCAGCAGCCCCTACTCCGCCGGGGCCAACGTCCTGACTTTC,CASSPYSAGANVLTF